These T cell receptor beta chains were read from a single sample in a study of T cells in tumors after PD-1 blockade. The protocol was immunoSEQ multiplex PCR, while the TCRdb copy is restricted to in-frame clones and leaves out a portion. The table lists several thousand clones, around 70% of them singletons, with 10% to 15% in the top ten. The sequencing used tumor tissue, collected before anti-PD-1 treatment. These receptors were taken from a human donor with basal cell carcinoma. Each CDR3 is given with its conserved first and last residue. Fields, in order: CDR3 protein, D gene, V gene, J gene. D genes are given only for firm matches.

CDR3 protein: CASSPRGLGNTIYF
D gene: .
V gene: TRBV7-2
J gene: TRBJ1-3

CDR3 protein: CASSPKGAHVKNIQYF
D gene: TRBD1
V gene: TRBV6-4
J gene: TRBJ2-4

CDR3 protein: CASSEFRDRATNTGELFF
D gene: TRBD1
V gene: TRBV7-6
J gene: TRBJ2-2

CDR3 protein: CASSYQGTQYF
D gene: .
V gene: TRBV6-5
J gene: TRBJ2-5

CDR3 protein: CASSLDRGSHIRYGYTF
D gene: TRBD1
V gene: TRBV7-9
J gene: TRBJ1-2

CDR3 protein: CASKRTGGTYEQYF
D gene: TRBD1
V gene: TRBV28
J gene: TRBJ2-7

CDR3 protein: CASSPGTGLYTEAFF
D gene: TRBD1
V gene: TRBV28
J gene: TRBJ1-1

CDR3 protein: CASSSRPGRPFDYGYTF
D gene: .
V gene: TRBV28
J gene: TRBJ1-2

CDR3 protein: CASSWGLAGSYNEQFF
D gene: TRBD2
V gene: TRBV5-4
J gene: TRBJ2-1

CDR3 protein: CASSPQTVYEQYF
D gene: .
V gene: TRBV12-3/TRBV12-4
J gene: TRBJ2-7

CDR3 protein: CSVEGTSGANEQFF
D gene: TRBD2
V gene: TRBV29-1
J gene: TRBJ2-1

CDR3 protein: CASSVGTPAYNEQFF
D gene: .
V gene: TRBV19
J gene: TRBJ2-1

CDR3 protein: CASSLSGTGHEKLFF
D gene: TRBD1
V gene: TRBV27
J gene: TRBJ1-4

CDR3 protein: CASSPKGLYRETQYF
D gene: .
V gene: TRBV7-2
J gene: TRBJ2-5

CDR3 protein: CASSLTFRGNTEAFF
D gene: .
V gene: TRBV28
J gene: TRBJ1-1

CDR3 protein: CASSLGAATSRPEQYF
D gene: TRBD2
V gene: TRBV3-1/TRBV3-2
J gene: TRBJ2-7

CDR3 protein: CASSLSHTYNEQFF
D gene: .
V gene: TRBV7-2
J gene: TRBJ2-1

CDR3 protein: CASSEEGMSGGYTF
D gene: .
V gene: TRBV2
J gene: TRBJ1-2

CDR3 protein: CASSLRQGWLNNEQFF
D gene: TRBD1
V gene: TRBV19
J gene: TRBJ2-1

CDR3 protein: CASSPLASGGAGETQYF
D gene: TRBD2
V gene: TRBV3-1/TRBV3-2
J gene: TRBJ2-5

CDR3 protein: CASRKTASTEAFF
D gene: .
V gene: TRBV12-3/TRBV12-4
J gene: TRBJ1-1

CDR3 protein: CASSQGRMSNQPQHF
D gene: .
V gene: TRBV28
J gene: TRBJ1-5

CDR3 protein: CASIFGQLSDTQYF
D gene: .
V gene: TRBV10-2
J gene: TRBJ2-3

CDR3 protein: CASSTRPGQGSSGYTF
D gene: TRBD1
V gene: TRBV19
J gene: TRBJ1-2

CDR3 protein: CASSLGLRRQGSLGYTF
D gene: TRBD1
V gene: TRBV5-6
J gene: TRBJ1-2

CDR3 protein: CASKVQRVGNTIYF
D gene: .
V gene: TRBV6-4
J gene: TRBJ1-3

CDR3 protein: CASSFRGYSNQPQHF
D gene: TRBD1
V gene: TRBV28
J gene: TRBJ1-5

CDR3 protein: CASLGQGMREQYF
D gene: TRBD1
V gene: TRBV18
J gene: TRBJ2-7

CDR3 protein: CASSTSGTSGRGSETQYF
D gene: TRBD2
V gene: TRBV7-8
J gene: TRBJ2-5

CDR3 protein: CASSEGVRRAFF
D gene: .
V gene: TRBV2
J gene: TRBJ1-1

CDR3 protein: CASSTPSGGHYEQYF
D gene: TRBD2
V gene: TRBV28
J gene: TRBJ2-7

CDR3 protein: CASSLGVTSGIYEQYF
D gene: TRBD2
V gene: TRBV27
J gene: TRBJ2-7

CDR3 protein: CASSQEESRGNTQYF
D gene: .
V gene: TRBV4-1
J gene: TRBJ2-3

CDR3 protein: CASSPEATGGFEKKLFF
D gene: TRBD1
V gene: TRBV18
J gene: TRBJ1-4

CDR3 protein: CASSVRSLRGQETQYF
D gene: .
V gene: TRBV5-6
J gene: TRBJ2-5

CDR3 protein: CSVVEGAYEQYF
D gene: .
V gene: TRBV29-1
J gene: TRBJ2-7

CDR3 protein: CASSEQGMNEQFF
D gene: .
V gene: TRBV2
J gene: TRBJ2-1

CDR3 protein: CASSQVGGASYGYTF
D gene: .
V gene: TRBV4-2
J gene: TRBJ1-2

CDR3 protein: CASSQDTSSSYEQYF
D gene: .
V gene: TRBV4-1
J gene: TRBJ2-7